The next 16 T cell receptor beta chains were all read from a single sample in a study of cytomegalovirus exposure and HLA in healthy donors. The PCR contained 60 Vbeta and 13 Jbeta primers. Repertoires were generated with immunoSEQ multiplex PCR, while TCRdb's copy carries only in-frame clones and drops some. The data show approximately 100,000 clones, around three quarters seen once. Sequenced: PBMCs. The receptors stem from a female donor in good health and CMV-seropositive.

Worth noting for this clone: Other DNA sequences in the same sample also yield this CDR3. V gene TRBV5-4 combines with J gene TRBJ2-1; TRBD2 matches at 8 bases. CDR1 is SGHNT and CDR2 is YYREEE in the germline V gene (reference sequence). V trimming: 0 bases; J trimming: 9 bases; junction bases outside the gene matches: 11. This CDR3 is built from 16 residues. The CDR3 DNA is TGTGCCAGCAGCTTGGGGGGGCTGGCGGGGGGCGGTGAGCAGTTCTTC. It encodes CASSLGGLAGGGEQFF.

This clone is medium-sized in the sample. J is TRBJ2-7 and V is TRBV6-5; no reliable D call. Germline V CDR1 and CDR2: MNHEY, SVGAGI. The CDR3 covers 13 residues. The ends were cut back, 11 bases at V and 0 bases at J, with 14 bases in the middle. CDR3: CAARQRDSYEQYF. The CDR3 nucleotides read TGTGCCGCCCGCCAGCGAGACTCCTACGAGCAGTACTTC.

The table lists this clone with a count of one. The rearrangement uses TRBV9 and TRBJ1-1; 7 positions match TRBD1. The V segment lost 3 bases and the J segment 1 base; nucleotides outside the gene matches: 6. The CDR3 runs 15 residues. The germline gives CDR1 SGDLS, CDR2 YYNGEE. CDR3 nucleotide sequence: TGTGCCAGCAGCGGAAGACAGGGTGGGAACACTGAAGCTTTCTTT. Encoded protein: CASSGRQGGNTEAFF.

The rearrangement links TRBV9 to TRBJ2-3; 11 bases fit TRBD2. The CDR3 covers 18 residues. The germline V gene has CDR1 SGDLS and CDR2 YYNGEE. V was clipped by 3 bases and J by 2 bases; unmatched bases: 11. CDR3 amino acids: CASSAVAGGPGPTDTQYF. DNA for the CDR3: TGTGCCAGCAGCGCGGTAGCGGGGGGGCCAGGCCCCACAGATACGCAGTATTTT.

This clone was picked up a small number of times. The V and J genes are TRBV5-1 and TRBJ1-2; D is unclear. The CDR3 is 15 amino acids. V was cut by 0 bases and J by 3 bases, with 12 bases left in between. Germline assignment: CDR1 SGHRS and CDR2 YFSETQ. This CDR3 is CASSLDAVLDYGYTF. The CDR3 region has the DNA TGCGCCAGCAGCTTGGATGCGGTCCTGGACTATGGCTACACCTTC. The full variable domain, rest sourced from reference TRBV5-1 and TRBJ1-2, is KAGVTQTPRYLIKTRGQQVTLSCSPISGHRSVSWYQQTPGQGLQFLFEYFSETQRNKGNFPGRFSGRQFSNSRSEMNVSTLELGDSALYLCASSLDAVLDYGYTFGSGTRLTVV.

The CDR3 spells CASSYPMGGGGEQFF. CDR3 sequence (DNA): TGTGCCAGCAGTTACCCCATGGGGGGCGGGGGAGAGCAGTTCTTC. J is TRBJ2-1 and V is TRBV6-6; D perhaps matches TRBD2 (7 bases). V was shortened by 2 bases and J by 10 bases, with 18 bases between the two germline ends. The V gene's germline CDR1 is MNHNY and CDR2 SVGAGI (reference sequence). The CDR3 totals 15 residues.

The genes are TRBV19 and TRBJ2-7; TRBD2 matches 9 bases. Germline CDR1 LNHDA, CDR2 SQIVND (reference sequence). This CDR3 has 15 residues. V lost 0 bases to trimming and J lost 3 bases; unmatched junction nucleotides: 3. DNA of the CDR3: TGTGCCAGTAGTATAGATGGAGCGGGAGGCTACGAGCAGTACTTC. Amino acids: CASSIDGAGGYEQYF. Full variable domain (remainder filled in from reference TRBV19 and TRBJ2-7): DGGITQSPKYLFRKEGQNVTLSCEQNLNHDAMYWYRQDPGQGLRLIYYSQIVNDFQKGDIAEGYSVSREKKESFPLTVTSAQKNPTAFYLCASSIDGAGGYEQYFGPGTRLTVT.

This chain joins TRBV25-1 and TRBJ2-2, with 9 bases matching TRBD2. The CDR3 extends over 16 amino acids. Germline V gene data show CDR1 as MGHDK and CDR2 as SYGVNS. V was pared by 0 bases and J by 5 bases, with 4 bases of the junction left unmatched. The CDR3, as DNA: TGTGCCAGCAGTGAATATGGAAGCGGGGGGACCGGGGAGCTGTTTTTT. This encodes CASSEYGSGGTGELFF.

CDR3: CASSFTGGPYGYTF. The CDR3 region has the DNA TGTGCCAGCAGTTTTACAGGGGGTCCCTATGGCTACACCTTC. The chain links TRBV7-2 to TRBJ1-2; 8 bases match TRBD1. The CDR3 runs to 14 residues. V shed 6 bases and J 4 bases; nucleotides not matched to a gene: 7. The germline V gene encodes CDR1 SGHTA and CDR2 FQGNSA.

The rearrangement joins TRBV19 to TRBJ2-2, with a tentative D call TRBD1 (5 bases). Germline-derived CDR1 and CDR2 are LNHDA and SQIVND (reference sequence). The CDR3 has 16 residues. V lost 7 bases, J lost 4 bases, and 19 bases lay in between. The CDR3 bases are TGTGCCAGTACCATCCGGGCAGGGTCGGGCACCGGGGAGCTGTTTTTT. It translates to CASTIRAGSGTGELFF. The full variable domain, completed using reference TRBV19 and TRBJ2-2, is DGGITQSPKYLFRKEGQNVTLSCEQNLNHDAMYWYRQDPGQGLRLIYYSQIVNDFQKGDIAEGYSVSREKKESFPLTVTSAQKNPTAFYLCASTIRAGSGTGELFFGEGSRLTVL.

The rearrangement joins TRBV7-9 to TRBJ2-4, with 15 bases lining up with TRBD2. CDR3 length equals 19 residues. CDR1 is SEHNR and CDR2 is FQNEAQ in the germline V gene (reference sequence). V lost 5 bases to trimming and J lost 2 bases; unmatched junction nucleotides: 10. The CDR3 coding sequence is TGTGCCAGCAGCCCCCGGACTAGCGGGAGGGTCGGGACCAAAAACATTCAGTACTTC. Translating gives CASSPRTSGRVGTKNIQYF.

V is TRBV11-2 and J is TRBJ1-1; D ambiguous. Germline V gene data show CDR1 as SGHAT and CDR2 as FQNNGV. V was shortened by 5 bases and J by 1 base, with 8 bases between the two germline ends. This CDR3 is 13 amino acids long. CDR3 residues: CASSVTENTEAFF. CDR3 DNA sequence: TGTGCCAGCAGCGTTACAGAGAACACTGAAGCTTTCTTT.

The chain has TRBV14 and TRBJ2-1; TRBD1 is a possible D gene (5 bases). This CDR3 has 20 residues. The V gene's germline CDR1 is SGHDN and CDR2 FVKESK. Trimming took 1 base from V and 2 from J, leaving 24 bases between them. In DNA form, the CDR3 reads TGTGCCAGCAGCCAAGGGCTAAGGGGCAGTCCCACACCAACCTACAATGAGCAGTTCTTC. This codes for CASSQGLRGSPTPTYNEQFF.

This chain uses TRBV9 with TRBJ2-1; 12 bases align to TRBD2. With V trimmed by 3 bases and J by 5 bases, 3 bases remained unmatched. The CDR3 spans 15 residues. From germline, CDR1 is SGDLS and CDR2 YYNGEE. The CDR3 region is CASSGLAGGDNEQFF. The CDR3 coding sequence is TGTGCCAGCAGCGGGCTAGCGGGGGGGGACAATGAGCAGTTCTTC.

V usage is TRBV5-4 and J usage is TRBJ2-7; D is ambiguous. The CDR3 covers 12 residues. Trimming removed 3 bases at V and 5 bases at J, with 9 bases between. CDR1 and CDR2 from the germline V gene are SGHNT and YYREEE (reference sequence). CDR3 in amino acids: CASSSLYDEQYF. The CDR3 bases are TGTGCCAGCAGCTCCTTGTATGACGAGCAGTACTTC. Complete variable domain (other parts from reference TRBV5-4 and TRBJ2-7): ETGVTQSPTHLIKTRGQQVTLRCSSQSGHNTVSWYQQALGQGPQFIFQYYREEENGRGNFPPRFSGLQFPNYSSELNVNALELDDSALYLCASSSLYDEQYFGPGTRLTVT.

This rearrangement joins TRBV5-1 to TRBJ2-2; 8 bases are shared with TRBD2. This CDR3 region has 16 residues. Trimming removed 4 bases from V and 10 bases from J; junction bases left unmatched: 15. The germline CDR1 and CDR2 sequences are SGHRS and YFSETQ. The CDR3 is CASSTWSSGRGEELFF. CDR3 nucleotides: TGCGCCAGCAGCACCTGGTCAAGCGGGAGAGGAGAGGAGCTGTTTTTT.